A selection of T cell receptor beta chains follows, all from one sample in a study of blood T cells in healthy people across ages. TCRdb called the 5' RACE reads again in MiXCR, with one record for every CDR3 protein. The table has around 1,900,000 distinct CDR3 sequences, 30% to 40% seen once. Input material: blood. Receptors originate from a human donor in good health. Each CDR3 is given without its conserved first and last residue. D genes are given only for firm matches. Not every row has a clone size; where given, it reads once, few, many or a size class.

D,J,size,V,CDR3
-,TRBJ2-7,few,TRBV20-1,SADGVSSYEQY
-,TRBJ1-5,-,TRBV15,ATSRDRSSNQPQH
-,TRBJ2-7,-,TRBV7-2,ASSLVLPLYEQY
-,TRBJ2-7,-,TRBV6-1,ASKFRAGDSYEQY
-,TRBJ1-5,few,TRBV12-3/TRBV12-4,ASSSAGIRNQPQH
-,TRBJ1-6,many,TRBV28,ASSLKPSGSYNSPLH
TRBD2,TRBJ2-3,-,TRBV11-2,ASNIAGVSTDTQY
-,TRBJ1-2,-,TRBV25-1,ASSESTAIYGYT
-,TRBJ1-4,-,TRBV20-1,SASRGRTNEKLF
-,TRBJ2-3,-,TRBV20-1,SAVEGSTDTQY
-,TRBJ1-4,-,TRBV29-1,SVREPATNEKLF
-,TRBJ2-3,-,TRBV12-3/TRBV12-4,ASRTALDTQY
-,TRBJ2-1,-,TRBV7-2,ASSPHPQEGRNEQF
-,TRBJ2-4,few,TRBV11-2,ASSSLADNKNIQY
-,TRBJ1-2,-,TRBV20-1,SARDGRGPGYGYT
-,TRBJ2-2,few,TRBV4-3,ASSQEGRDTGELF
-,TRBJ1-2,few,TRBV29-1,SVEVDRPGLGCT
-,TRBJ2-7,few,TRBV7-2,ASRPTATYEQY
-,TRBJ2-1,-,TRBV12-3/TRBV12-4,ATFGGYSYNEQF
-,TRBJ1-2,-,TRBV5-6,ASSLSGSDRDT
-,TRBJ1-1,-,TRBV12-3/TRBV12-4,ASTLGDSTEAF
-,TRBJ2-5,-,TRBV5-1,ASSFTTGALEETQY
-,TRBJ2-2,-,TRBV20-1,SAFLAPASNTGELF
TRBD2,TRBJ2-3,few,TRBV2,ASMGTSGRTDTQY
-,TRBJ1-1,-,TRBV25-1,ASSEYDSLMSTEAF
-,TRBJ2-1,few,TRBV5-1,ASSFSFDRIEQF
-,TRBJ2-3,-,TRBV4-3,AGSQMGSTDTQY
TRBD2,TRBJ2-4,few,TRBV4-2,ASSQDQRWVRRGGDIQY
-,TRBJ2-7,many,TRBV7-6,ASSLGEREQY
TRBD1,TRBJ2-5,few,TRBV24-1,ATRSTGIQTQY
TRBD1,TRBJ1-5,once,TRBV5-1,ASSPNPTGSNQPQH
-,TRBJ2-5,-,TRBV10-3,AISEFNGEETQY
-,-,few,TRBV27,ASSPLDGGPTYEQY
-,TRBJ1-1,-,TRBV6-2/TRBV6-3,ASGEASTEAF
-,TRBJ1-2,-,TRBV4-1,ASSQKQGKANYGYT
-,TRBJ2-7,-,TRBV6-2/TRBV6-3,ASSYSRLTDEQY
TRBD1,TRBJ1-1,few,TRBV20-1,SARAADRGGMAF
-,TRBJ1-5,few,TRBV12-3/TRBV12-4,ASSPRRRDQPQH
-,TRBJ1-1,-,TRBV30,AWSPLWEKLTEAF
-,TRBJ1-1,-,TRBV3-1,ASSQGGLLEAF
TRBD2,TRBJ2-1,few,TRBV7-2,ASTPSGGAIEQF
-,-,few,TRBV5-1,ASSLAGTAPFEQY
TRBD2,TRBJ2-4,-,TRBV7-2,ASSFSGGTLAKNMQY
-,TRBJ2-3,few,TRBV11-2,ASSLVPGTDTQY
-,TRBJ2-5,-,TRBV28,ASSPIRQLQETQY
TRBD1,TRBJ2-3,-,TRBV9,ASSTEGTGVYEQY
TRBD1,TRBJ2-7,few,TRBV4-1,VSSQGQGAYEQY
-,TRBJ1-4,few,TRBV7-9,ASSPMALSRRLF
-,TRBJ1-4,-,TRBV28,ASSARGLEKLF
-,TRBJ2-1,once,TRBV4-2,ASSQGLAADNEQF
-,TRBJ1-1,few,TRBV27,ASSLTVATEAF
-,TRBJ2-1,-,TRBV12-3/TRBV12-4,ASSFGVYNEQF
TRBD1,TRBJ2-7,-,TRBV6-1,ASSAQGAYEQY